This TCR beta chain appears in the sequencing data of a study of resident and recirculating memory T cells in vitiligo. As for the study in general: Epidermis came from shave biopsies of lesional and nonlesional sites, plus PBMCs. Study-level findings and limits: Non-conserved TCRs across sites and patients suggested distinct clones per lesion. No single dominant TCR clone appeared; lesion clonality varied.

No vitiligo treatment was given during the prior three months. Germline V gene sequence: CDR1 SGHRS, CDR2 YFSETQ. This CDR3 has 17 amino acids. V was trimmed by 0 bases and J by 5 bases, leaving 17 bases between them. Points on this clone: Its target is unknown.

Method: immunoSEQ multiplex PCR; TCRdb's copy keeps in-frame clones and lacks some. This repertoire shows 35,000 to 45,000 clones, about nine tenths found once; its top ten account for roughly 4.5%. The source material was blood. This receptor was identified in a male donor with vitiligo. The genes are TRBV5-1 and TRBJ2-2, with a tentative D call TRBD1 (6 bases). The DNA of the CDR3 is TGCGCCAGCAGCTTGGCAGTGCAGGGGACGAGAACCGGGGAGCTGTTTTTT. Protein: CASSLAVQGTRTGELFF.